The sample holds one count of the clone carrying this T cell receptor beta chain. The data originate from a study of preoperative IRX-2 immunotherapy in early breast cancer. Treatment meaning: preoperative locoregional IRX-2 cytokine immunotherapy. Trimming took 5 bases from V and 9 from J, leaving 19 bases between them. Germline assignment: CDR1 SSHAT and CDR2 FNYEAQ (reference sequence). This CDR3 is built from 14 residues. This table comes from immunoSEQ multiplex PCR, and its TCRdb copy is limited to in-frame clones, with some not included. Seen here are 25,000 to 35,000 clones, 82% observed once, and the top ten hold about 3.2%.

The gene calls are TRBV7-7 and TRBJ1-1; possible D gene TRBD1, 6 bases. The specimen was collected from a patient treated with IRX-2 immunotherapy. This sequence originates from a human donor with breast cancer. The CDR3 region is CASSQPFDTGKAFF. CDR3 coding DNA: TGTGCCAGCAGCCAACCGTTTGACACAGGGAAAGCTTTCTTT.